These 3 T cell receptor beta chains originate from one sample sequenced in a study of tumor-infiltrating lymphocytes in primary liver carcinoma. cDNA specific to TCR beta was made from approximately 0.55 ug of total RNA, with a constant-region primer employed for priming. Three nested multiplex PCR rounds of slightly modified ARM-PCR generated TCR beta libraries. TRBV1-TRBV30 forward primers and a C-beta reverse primer were used in the first two PCR rounds, which each ran for nine to ten cycles. TCRdb ran MiXCR on the multiplex PCR reads and lists one entry per CDR3 protein. The sample shows fewer than 350,000 distinct CDR3 sequences, 50% to 70% of them seen only once. Researchers drew blood RNA from unsorted whole blood and extracted germline DNA as well. Sequencing input: peripheral blood. The source is a man aged 35 to 55 with primary liver carcinoma and hepatitis B virus infection.

The chain carries TRBV6-5 and TRBJ1-2, with a tentative D call TRBD1 (5 bases). Trimming removed 6 bases from V and 8 bases from J, with 22 bases in between. Germline V CDR1 and CDR2: MNHEY, SVGAGI. The CDR3 contains 15 residues. CDR3 DNA sequence: TGTGCCAGCAGGCGGGGACTGGGGGTCTTACGGGGCTACACCTTC. This encodes CASRRGLGVLRGYTF.

Worth noting for this clonotype: A much larger clone differs by one base, so this may be a read error. The chain joins TRBV12-5 to TRBJ2-3; 8 bases line up with TRBD2. In germline, CDR1 is LGHNT, CDR2 FRNRAP. This CDR3 is 15 amino acids long. CDR3 sequence: CASGESGSLADAQYF. The CDR3 region has the DNA TGTGCTAGTGGGGAAAGCGGGAGTTTGGCAGATGCGCAGTATTTT.

This clonotype occurred many times. The J gene is TRBJ2-2, the V gene TRBV10-2, with D possibly matching TRBD1 (6 bases). Trimming took off 4 bases at V and 1 base at J, with 13 bases between the two ends. Germline-derived CDR1 and CDR2 are WSHSY and SAAADI. The CDR3 totals 16 residues. This chain's CDR3 is CASSGPVTGNTGELFF. In DNA, the CDR3 is TGCGCCAGCAGTGGTCCCGTGACAGGGAACACCGGGGAGCTGTTTTTT.